This TCR beta chain appears in the sequencing data of a study of blood T cell repertoires in COVID-19. Only in-frame clones appear in the TCRdb table, and some are missing; sequencing was by immunoSEQ multiplex PCR. This sample has approximately 200,000 clones, with more than 85% found just once. With V trimmed by 9 bases and J by 9 bases, 9 bases remained unmatched. The CDR3 contains 14 residues. Per germline, CDR1 LNHDA and CDR2 SQIVND (reference sequence). V gene TRBV19 combines with J gene TRBJ2-3, with 13 bases that match TRBD2. The TCR originated in a young woman with active or convalescent COVID-19. Source material: peripheral blood. The CDR3 bases are TGTGCCAGCAGTGGACTAGCGGGAGAGGGAACGCAGTATTTT. Protein: CASSGLAGEGTQYF.